A single sample gave rise to the 28 T cell receptor beta chains below, sequenced in a study of cytomegalovirus exposure and HLA in healthy donors. The PCR was carried out with 60 Vbeta primers and 13 Jbeta primers. Produced via immunoSEQ multiplex PCR; TCRdb's table is partial and in-frame only. Of 100,000 or so clones listed, roughly 15% are singletons. Sequenced material: PBMCs. These receptors originate from a female donor in good health and CMV-seronegative.

This clone was detected a few times. The rearrangement links TRBV19 to TRBJ2-7; possible D gene TRBD2, 6 bases. V was clipped by 9 bases and J by 3 bases, with 18 bases between them. Germline CDR1 LNHDA, CDR2 SQIVND (reference sequence). The CDR3 has 14 residues. The CDR3 reads CASRWIAEDYEQYF. The CDR3 DNA sequence: TGTGCCAGCAGGTGGATAGCGGAGGACTACGAGCAGTACTTC.

In its sample, this clone was seen a few times. The chain employs TRBV28 and TRBJ2-5, with TRBD2 matching over 8 bases. The V segment lost 4 bases and the J segment 4 bases; nucleotides outside the gene matches: 8. In germline, CDR1 is MDHEN, CDR2 SYDVKM. This CDR3 is 15 amino acids long. CDR3 sequence: CASSSPGLVSETQYF. CDR3 coding DNA: TGTGCCAGCAGTTCCCCGGGACTAGTATCAGAGACCCAGTACTTC.

The genes are TRBV29-1 and TRBJ2-3, with TRBD2 as a possible D gene (7 bases). Trimming removed 5 bases from V and 2 bases from J, with 20 bases in between. The germline CDR1 and CDR2 sequences are SQVTM and ANQGSEA. This CDR3 has 16 residues. The CDR3 here is CSVTAGAGVATDTQYF. CDR3 coding DNA: TGCAGCGTTACCGCGGGAGCAGGGGTCGCCACAGATACGCAGTATTTT.

This clone was counted a few times. The CDR3 loop is CSVPAGDTIYF. The CDR3 DNA reads TGCAGCGTCCCAGCGGGGGACACCATATATTTT. V and J are TRBV29-1 and TRBJ1-3; TRBD1 might be the D (5 bases). From germline, CDR1 is SQVTM and CDR2 ANQGSEA. Trimming took off 6 bases at V and 8 bases at J, with 11 bases between the two ends. The CDR3 runs to 11 residues.

The chain couples TRBV10-3 to TRBJ2-7; 7 nucleotides line up with TRBD2. The CDR3 spans 13 residues. V was pared by 8 bases and J by 4 bases, with 8 bases of the junction left unmatched. CDR1 and CDR2 (germline): ENHRY, SYGVKD. The CDR3 sequence is CAIGASGNYEQYF. The CDR3 bases are TGTGCCATCGGAGCTAGCGGTAATTACGAGCAGTACTTC.

This clone was seen more than once but under ten times. The chain employs TRBV7-2 and TRBJ2-5; TRBD2 matches 12 bases. The CDR3 has 15 residues. V gave up 5 bases and J gave up 5 bases; unmatched junction bases: 6. Germline V lookup: CDR1 SGHTA, CDR2 FQGNSA. CDR3 DNA sequence: TGTGCCAGCAGCGAGAGGACTAGCGGGACGGAGACCCAGTACTTC. Translation gives CASSERTSGTETQYF.

This clone was picked up a small number of times. V is TRBV2 and J is TRBJ1-2; 7 nucleotides align to TRBD1. V was pared by 6 bases and J by 7 bases, with 8 bases of the junction left unmatched. The CDR3 totals 13 residues. Germline CDR1 and CDR2: SNHLY and FYNNEI. CDR3 amino acids: CASRLTGERGYTF. CDR3 nucleotides: TGTGCCAGCAGACTCACAGGGGAGCGTGGCTACACCTTC.

V gene TRBV27 combines with J gene TRBJ1-2, with a tentative D call TRBD1 (6 bases). Germline assignment: CDR1 MNHEY and CDR2 SMNVEV (reference sequence). Trimming took 6 bases from V and 6 from J, leaving 11 bases between them. This CDR3 has 12 residues. The CDR3 nucleotides read TGTGCCAGCAGCGGACAGCCACATGGCTACACCTTC. It is translated as CASSGQPHGYTF.

This clone has only a few counts. The chain links TRBV6-5 to TRBJ2-1; 8 bases are shared with TRBD2. CDR3 length: 14 residues. Germline CDR1 is MNHEY and CDR2 is SVGAGI. The V segment lost 6 bases and the J segment 3 bases; nucleotides outside the gene matches: 4. The CDR3 DNA reads as TGTGCCAGCAGGAAAAGCGGGGGCTACAATGAGCAGTTCTTC. Amino acids: CASRKSGGYNEQFF.

This clone was counted only a few times. The J gene is TRBJ1-2, the V gene TRBV7-9; weak D call: TRBD1 (6 bases). Germline CDR1 reads SEHNR; CDR2 reads FQNEAQ (reference sequence). This CDR3 is built from 16 residues. V was shortened by 1 base and J by 3 bases, with 15 bases between the two germline ends. CDR3 DNA sequence: TGTGCCAGCAGCTTAGACAGGGAACCTCGCCACTATGGCTACACCTTC. Amino acid sequence: CASSLDREPRHYGYTF.

The chain links TRBV6-5 to TRBJ1-2; TRBD1 matches 7 bases. The CDR3 is 16 residues long. V shed 4 bases and J 5 bases; nucleotides not matched to a gene: 13. Germline loops: CDR1 MNHEY, CDR2 SVGAGI. The chain's CDR3 is CASSSTRGRPVYGYTF. The CDR3 coding sequence is TGTGCCAGCAGTTCGACGAGGGGGCGCCCGGTTTATGGCTACACCTTC.

Only a few counts were recorded for this clone. The V gene is TRBV5-4, the J gene TRBJ1-4; 7 nucleotides agree with TRBD1. Trimming removed 4 bases from V and 8 bases from J; junction bases left unmatched: 14. The CDR3 is 16 amino acids. Germline CDR1 reads SGHNT; CDR2 reads YYREEE (reference sequence). In DNA form, the CDR3 reads TGTGCCAGCAGCACCCGACAGGGAGAGAGGCGGGAAAAACTGTTTTTT. The encoded protein is CASSTRQGERREKLFF.

V gene TRBV2 combines with J gene TRBJ2-7; D is possibly TRBD1 (5 bases). This CDR3 is built from 14 residues. CDR1 SNHLY and CDR2 FYNNEI come from the germline V gene. Trimming cost V 8 bases and J 4 bases, with 18 bases left between them. This chain's CDR3 is CASRQPAAGYEQYF. DNA for the CDR3: TGTGCCAGCCGACAGCCCGCGGCCGGGTACGAGCAGTACTTC.

Note on this clone: One end of the junction fails to match germline, which may point to a read error. The chain carries TRBV7-7 and TRBJ2-3; 8 nucleotides line up with TRBD1. Germline V gene data show CDR1 as SSHAT and CDR2 as FNYEAQ (reference sequence). The CDR3 has 14 residues. CDR3 region: CASSLDRGTDTQYF. CDR3 in DNA: TGTGCTAGCAGCTTGGACAGGGGCACAGATACGCAGTATTTT.

This clone has just a few counts. V usage is TRBV10-3 and J usage is TRBJ2-5; 7 bases are a match to TRBD2. The CDR3 totals 15 residues. Germline CDR1 ENHRY, CDR2 SYGVKD. J gave up 1 base and V 6 bases, and 8 bases lay outside the gene matches. The CDR3 loop is CAISKSGDFQETQYF. The CDR3 coding sequence is TGTGCCATCAGCAAAAGCGGGGACTTCCAAGAGACCCAGTACTTC.

V and J are TRBV27 and TRBJ2-7, with 9 bases matching TRBD2. Per the germline V gene, CDR1 is MNHEY and CDR2 is SMNVEV (reference sequence). The length of the CDR3 is 16 residues. V dropped 8 bases and J dropped 1; count of bases not matched to a gene: 12. This CDR3 is CASSQAGGTRSYEQYF. DNA for the CDR3: TGTGCCAGCTCCCAAGCGGGAGGAACGAGGTCCTACGAGCAGTACTTC.

V is TRBV28 and J is TRBJ1-5; 9 bases line up with TRBD1. This CDR3 region has 15 residues. The trim removed 5 bases at V and 6 bases at J, leaving 8 bases unmatched. Per the germline V gene, CDR1 is MDHEN and CDR2 is SYDVKM. CDR3 sequence (DNA): TGTGCCAGCAGTATAGACAGGGGGACTGGTCAGCCCCAGCATTTT. Amino acids: CASSIDRGTGQPQHF.

The genes are TRBV11-2 and TRBJ2-7, with D possibly matching TRBD1 (7 bases). The CDR3 is 16 residues long. The ends were cut back, 2 bases at V and 6 bases at J, with 20 bases in the middle. Germline-derived CDR1 and CDR2 are SGHAT and FQNNGV. The CDR3 sequence: CASSLLRGQAGGEQYF. The CDR3 DNA reads as TGTGCCAGCAGCTTACTCCGCGGACAGGCCGGGGGCGAGCAGTACTTC.

This clone was seen more than once but under ten times. The chain employs TRBV28 and TRBJ1-5; D remains unclear. This CDR3 spans 15 amino acids. V was pared by 4 bases and J by 5 bases, with 15 bases between. CDR1 MDHEN and CDR2 SYDVKM come from the germline V gene. CDR3 in amino acids: CASSWNPGNDQPQHF. For the CDR3, the DNA is TGTGCCAGCAGTTGGAACCCGGGGAACGATCAGCCCCAGCATTTT.

The chain carries TRBV2 and TRBJ2-2, with D perhaps matching TRBD1 (5 bases). CDR1 is SNHLY and CDR2 is FYNNEI in the germline V gene. The CDR3 sequence is 14 residues long. V was cut by 6 bases and J by 7 bases, with 15 bases left in between. CDR3 amino acids: CASSVERGRGELFF. The DNA of the CDR3 is TGTGCCAGCAGCGTCGAAAGGGGTCGCGGGGAGCTGTTTTTT.

The chain is built from TRBV25-1 and TRBJ1-1; possible D gene TRBD1, 5 bases. Looked up from germline, CDR1 is MGHDK and CDR2 is SYGVNS. V was clipped by 4 bases and J by 1 base, with 13 bases between them. This CDR3 is 15 amino acids long. CDR3 residues: CASSVSSQGNTEAFF. The CDR3, as DNA: TGTGCCAGCAGTGTCTCTTCGCAGGGGAACACTGAAGCTTTCTTT.

The chain has TRBV29-1 and TRBJ2-3, with 10 bases aligning to TRBD2. The J segment lost 5 bases and the V segment lost 5 bases, leaving 7 bases of the junction unmatched. Looked up from germline, CDR1 is SQVTM and CDR2 is ANQGSEA. The CDR3 runs to 14 residues. This CDR3 reads CSVQPGLAKDTQYF. The CDR3 bases are TGCAGCGTTCAGCCGGGACTAGCGAAAGATACGCAGTATTTT.

V gene TRBV4-1 combines with J gene TRBJ1-1, with D unclear. V lost 1 base and J lost 2, with 8 bases in between. The CDR3 has 14 amino acids. Germline CDR1 reads MGHRA; CDR2 reads YSYEKL. CDR3: CASSQGVVNTEAFF. The CDR3 region has the DNA TGCGCCAGCAGCCAAGGCGTCGTTAACACTGAAGCTTTCTTT.

The chain has TRBV6-5 and TRBJ2-7; 9 bases are a match to TRBD2. This CDR3 has 15 residues. The trim removed 2 bases at V and 2 bases at J, leaving 4 bases unmatched. From germline, CDR1 is MNHEY and CDR2 SVGAGI. CDR3 coding DNA: TGTGCCAGCAGTTACAGGACTAGCGTACCCTACGAGCAGTACTTC. Protein sequence: CASSYRTSVPYEQYF.

This clone was counted a few times. J is TRBJ2-2 and V is TRBV7-6; 8 bases agree with TRBD2. The V gene's germline CDR1 is SGHVS and CDR2 FNYEAQ. Losses at the gene ends were 3 bases for V and 3 bases for J; bases not matched to a gene: 3. The CDR3 spans 15 residues. DNA for the CDR3: TGTGCCAGCAGCTTGGGAGCGGGAGACACCGGGGAGCTGTTTTTT. Its protein product is CASSLGAGDTGELFF. The complete variable domain, with remaining parts taken from reference TRBV7-6 and TRBJ2-2, reads GAGVSQSPRYKVTKRGQDVALRCDPISGHVSLYWYRQALGQGPEFLTYFNYEAQQDKSGLPNDRFSAERPEGSISTLTIQRTEQRDSAMYRCASSLGAGDTGELFFGEGSRLTVL.

The chain joins TRBV15 to TRBJ2-7; 12 nucleotides match TRBD1. The V and J ends lost 0 bases and 5 bases, in that order; junction bases with no gene match: 2. CDR1 and CDR2 (germline): LNHNV, YYDKDF (reference sequence). This CDR3 region has 15 residues. The CDR3 region is CATSREGQGANEQYF. CDR3 nucleotide sequence: TGTGCCACCAGCAGAGAGGGACAGGGGGCGAACGAGCAGTACTTC.

This clone was picked up a small number of times. The chain links TRBV5-1 to TRBJ2-7; the D gene is possibly TRBD2 (6 bases). CDR1 is SGHRS, CDR2 YFSETQ, per germline. V shed 0 bases and J shed 5 bases, with 15 bases lying between them. The CDR3 extends over 15 amino acids. The CDR3 coding sequence is TGCGCCAGCAGCTTGGGGCAGGGAGGCGATCACGAGCAGTACTTC. This codes for CASSLGQGGDHEQYF.

This clone came up a few times. The J gene is TRBJ2-5, the V gene TRBV7-2; perhaps TRBD1 as D (6 bases). From germline, CDR1 is SGHTA and CDR2 FQGNSA. The V end was cut by 5 bases, the J end by 3 bases, with 13 bases between. The CDR3 totals 14 residues. The CDR3, as DNA: TGTGCCAGCAGCCCAGGACAGAGAAAAGAGACCCAGTACTTC. It yields the protein CASSPGQRKETQYF.